The T cell receptor (beta chain) described here comes from a study of T cells in localized non-small cell lung cancer. Broader study findings: A raised T cell density in blood coincided with lengthier overall survival.

CDR1 is LNHDA, CDR2 SQIVND, per germline (reference sequence). The CDR3 runs 13 residues. Unmatched junction bases numbered 3, after V lost 8 bases and J lost 3 bases. As regards this clone: The antigen remains undetermined.

The repertoire was sequenced with immunoSEQ multiplex PCR; TCRdb's copy has only in-frame clones and lacks some. The table records about 82,000 clones, around 82% of them present only once. This chain uses TRBV19 with TRBJ1-5; 8 bases are shared with TRBD1. The receptor comes from a man aged 40 to 70 with stage II squamous cell lung carcinoma. The sample in question was PBMCs, obtained before any cancer treatment. CDR3 in amino acids: CASSDRDNQPQHF. As DNA, the CDR3 is TGTGCCAGTTCGGACAGGGACAATCAGCCCCAGCATTTT.